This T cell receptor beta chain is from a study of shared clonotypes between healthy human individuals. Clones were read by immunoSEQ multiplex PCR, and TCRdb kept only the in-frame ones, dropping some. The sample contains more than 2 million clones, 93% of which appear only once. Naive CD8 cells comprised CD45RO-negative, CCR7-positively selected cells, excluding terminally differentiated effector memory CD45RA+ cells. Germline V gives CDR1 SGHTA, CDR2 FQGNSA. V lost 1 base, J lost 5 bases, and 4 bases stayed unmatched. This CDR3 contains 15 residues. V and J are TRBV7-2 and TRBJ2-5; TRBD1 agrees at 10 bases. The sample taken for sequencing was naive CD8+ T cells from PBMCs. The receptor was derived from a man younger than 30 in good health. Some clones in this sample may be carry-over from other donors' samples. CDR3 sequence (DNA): TGTGCCAGCAGCTTAGGCGACAGGGGGCACGAGACCCAGTACTTC. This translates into CASSLGDRGHETQYF.